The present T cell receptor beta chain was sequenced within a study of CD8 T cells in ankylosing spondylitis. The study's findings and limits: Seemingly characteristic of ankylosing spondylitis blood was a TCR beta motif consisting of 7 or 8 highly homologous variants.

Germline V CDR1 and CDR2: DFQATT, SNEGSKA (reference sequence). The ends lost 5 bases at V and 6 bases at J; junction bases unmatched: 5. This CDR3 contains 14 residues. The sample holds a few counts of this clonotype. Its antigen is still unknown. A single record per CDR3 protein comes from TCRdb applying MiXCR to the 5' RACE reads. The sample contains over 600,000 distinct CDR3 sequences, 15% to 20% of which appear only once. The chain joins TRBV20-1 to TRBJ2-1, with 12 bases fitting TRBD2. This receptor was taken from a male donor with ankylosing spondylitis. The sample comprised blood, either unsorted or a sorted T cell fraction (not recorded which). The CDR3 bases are TGCAGTGCTGCTGGGACTAGCGGGCGCAATGAGCAGTTCTTC. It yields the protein CSAAGTSGRNEQFF.